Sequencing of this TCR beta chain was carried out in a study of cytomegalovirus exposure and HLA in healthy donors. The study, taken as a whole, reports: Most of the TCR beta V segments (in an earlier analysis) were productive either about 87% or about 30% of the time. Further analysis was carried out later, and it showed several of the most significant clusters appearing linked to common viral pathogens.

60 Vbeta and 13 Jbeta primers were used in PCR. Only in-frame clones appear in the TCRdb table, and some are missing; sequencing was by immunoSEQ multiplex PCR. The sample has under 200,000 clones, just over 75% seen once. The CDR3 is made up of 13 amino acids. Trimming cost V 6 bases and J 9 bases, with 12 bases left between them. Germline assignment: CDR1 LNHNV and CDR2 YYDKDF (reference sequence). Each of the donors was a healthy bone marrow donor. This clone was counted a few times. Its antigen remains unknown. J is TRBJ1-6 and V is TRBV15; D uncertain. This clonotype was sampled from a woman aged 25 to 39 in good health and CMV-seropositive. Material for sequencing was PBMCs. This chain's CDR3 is CATSDRRGSPLHF. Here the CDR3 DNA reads TGTGCCACCAGTGACCGGAGAGGTTCACCCCTCCACTTT. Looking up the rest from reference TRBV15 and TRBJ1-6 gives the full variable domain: DAMVIQNPRYQVTQFGKPVTLSCSQTLNHNVMYWYQQKSSQAPKLLFHYYDKDFNNEADTPDNFQSRRPNTSFCFLDIRSPGLGDTAMYLCATSDRRGSPLHFGNGTRLTVT.